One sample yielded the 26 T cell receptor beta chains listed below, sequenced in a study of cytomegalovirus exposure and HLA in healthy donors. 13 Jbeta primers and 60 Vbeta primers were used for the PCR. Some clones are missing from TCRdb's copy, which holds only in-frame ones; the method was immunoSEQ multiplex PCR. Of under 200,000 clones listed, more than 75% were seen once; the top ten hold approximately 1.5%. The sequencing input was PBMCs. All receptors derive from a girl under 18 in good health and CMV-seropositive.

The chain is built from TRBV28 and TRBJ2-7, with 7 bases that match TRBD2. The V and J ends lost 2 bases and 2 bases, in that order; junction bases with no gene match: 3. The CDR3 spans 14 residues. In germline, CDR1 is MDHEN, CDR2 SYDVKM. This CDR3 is CASSLGTIPYEQYF. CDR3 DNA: TGTGCCAGCAGTTTAGGGACTATACCCTACGAGCAGTACTTC.

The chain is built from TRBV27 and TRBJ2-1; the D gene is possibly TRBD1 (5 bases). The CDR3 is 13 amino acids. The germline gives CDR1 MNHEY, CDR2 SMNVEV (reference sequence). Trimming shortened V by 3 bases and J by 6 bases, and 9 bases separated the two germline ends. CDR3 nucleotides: TGTGCCAGCAGTTTGCAGGGTACCAATGAGCAGTTCTTC. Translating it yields CASSLQGTNEQFF.

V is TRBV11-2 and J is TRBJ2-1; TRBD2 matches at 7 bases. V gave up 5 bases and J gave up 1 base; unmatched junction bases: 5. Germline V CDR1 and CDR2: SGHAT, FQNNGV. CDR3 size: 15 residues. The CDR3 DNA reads TGTGCCAGCAGCCCCCTGCGGGAGTCCTACAATGAGCAGTTCTTC. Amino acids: CASSPLRESYNEQFF.

The CDR3: CASSPYRETNEKLFF. CDR3 nucleotide sequence: TGCGCCAGCAGCCCGTACAGGGAAACTAATGAAAAACTGTTTTTT. The chain carries TRBV5-1 and TRBJ1-4, with a tentative D call TRBD1 (6 bases). Trimming pared 4 bases from V and 1 base from J, leaving 11 bases between. The germline V gene has CDR1 SGHRS and CDR2 YFSETQ. There are 15 residues in the CDR3.

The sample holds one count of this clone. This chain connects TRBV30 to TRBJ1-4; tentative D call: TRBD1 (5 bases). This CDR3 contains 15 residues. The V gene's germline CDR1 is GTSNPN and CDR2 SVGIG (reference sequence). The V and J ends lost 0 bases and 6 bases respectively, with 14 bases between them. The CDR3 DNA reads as TGTGCCTGGAGTGTAAAGACAGCGGGTTATGAAAAACTGTTTTTT. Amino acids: CAWSVKTAGYEKLFF. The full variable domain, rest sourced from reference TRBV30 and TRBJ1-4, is SQTIHQWPATLVQPVGSPLSLECTVEGTSNPNLYWYRQAAGRGLQLLFYSVGIGQISSEVPQNLSASRPQDRQFILSSKKLLLSDSGFYLCAWSVKTAGYEKLFFGSGTQLSVL.

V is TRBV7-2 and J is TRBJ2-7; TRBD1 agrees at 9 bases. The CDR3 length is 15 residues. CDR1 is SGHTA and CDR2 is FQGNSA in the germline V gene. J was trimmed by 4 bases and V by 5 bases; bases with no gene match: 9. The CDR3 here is CASSATGGGPYEQYF. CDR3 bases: TGTGCCAGCAGCGCCACAGGGGGCGGCCCATACGAGCAGTACTTC.

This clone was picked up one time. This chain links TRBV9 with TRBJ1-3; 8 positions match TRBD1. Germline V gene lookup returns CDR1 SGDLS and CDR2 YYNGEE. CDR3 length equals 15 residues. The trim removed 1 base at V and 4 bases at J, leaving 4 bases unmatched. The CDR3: CASSVQGAPGNTIYF. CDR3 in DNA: TGTGCCAGCAGCGTACAGGGGGCGCCCGGAAACACCATATATTTT.

CDR3 amino acids: CASSSGQGGLQPQHF. CDR3 nucleotides: TGTGCCAGCAGCTCGGGACAGGGGGGGTTGCAGCCCCAGCATTTT. This chain links TRBV7-8 with TRBJ1-5; 11 positions agree with TRBD1. With V trimmed by 4 bases and J by 7 bases, 6 bases remained unmatched. The length of the CDR3 is 15 residues. The germline V gene encodes CDR1 SGHVS and CDR2 FQNEAQ.

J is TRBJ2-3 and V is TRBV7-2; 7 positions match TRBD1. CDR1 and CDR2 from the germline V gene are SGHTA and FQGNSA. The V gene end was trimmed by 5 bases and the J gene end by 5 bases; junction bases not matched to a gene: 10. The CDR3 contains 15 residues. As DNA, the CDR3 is TGTGCCAGCAGCCCCTCCGGGACAGTCGGAGATACGCAGTATTTT. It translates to CASSPSGTVGDTQYF.

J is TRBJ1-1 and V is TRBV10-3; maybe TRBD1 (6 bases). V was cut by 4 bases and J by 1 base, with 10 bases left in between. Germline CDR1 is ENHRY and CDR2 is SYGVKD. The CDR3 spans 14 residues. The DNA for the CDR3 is TGTGCCATCAGTGGGCAGGGGAAGAACACTGAAGCTTTCTTT. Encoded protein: CAISGQGKNTEAFF.

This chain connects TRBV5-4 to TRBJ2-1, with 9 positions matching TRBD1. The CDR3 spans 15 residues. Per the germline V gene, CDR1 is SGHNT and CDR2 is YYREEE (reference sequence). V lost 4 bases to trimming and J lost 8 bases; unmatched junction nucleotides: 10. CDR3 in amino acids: CASSPGGQGSDEQFF. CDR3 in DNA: TGTGCCAGCAGCCCGGGTGGACAGGGGAGCGATGAGCAGTTCTTC.

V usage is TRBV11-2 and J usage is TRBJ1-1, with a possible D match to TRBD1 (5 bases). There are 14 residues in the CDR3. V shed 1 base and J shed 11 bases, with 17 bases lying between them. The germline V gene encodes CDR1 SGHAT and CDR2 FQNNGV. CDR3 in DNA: TGTGCCAGCAGCTTAGTTACAGAGACTCCAGGGGCTTTCTTT. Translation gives CASSLVTETPGAFF.

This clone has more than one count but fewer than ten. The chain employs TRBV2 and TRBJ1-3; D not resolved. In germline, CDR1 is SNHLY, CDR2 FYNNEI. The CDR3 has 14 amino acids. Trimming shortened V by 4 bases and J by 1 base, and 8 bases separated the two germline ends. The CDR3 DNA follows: TGTGCCAGCAGTGTTACTGTGTCTGGAAACACCATATATTTT. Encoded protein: CASSVTVSGNTIYF.

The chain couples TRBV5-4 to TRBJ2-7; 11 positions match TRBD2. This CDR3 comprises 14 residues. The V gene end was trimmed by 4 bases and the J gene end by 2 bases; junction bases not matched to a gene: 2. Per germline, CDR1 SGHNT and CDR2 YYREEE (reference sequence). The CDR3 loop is CASSISGRAYEQYF. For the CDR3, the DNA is TGTGCCAGCAGCATTAGCGGGAGGGCCTACGAGCAGTACTTC. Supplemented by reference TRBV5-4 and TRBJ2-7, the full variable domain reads ETGVTQSPTHLIKTRGQQVTLRCSSQSGHNTVSWYQQALGQGPQFIFQYYREEENGRGNFPPRFSGLQFPNYSSELNVNALELDDSALYLCASSISGRAYEQYFGPGTRLTVT.

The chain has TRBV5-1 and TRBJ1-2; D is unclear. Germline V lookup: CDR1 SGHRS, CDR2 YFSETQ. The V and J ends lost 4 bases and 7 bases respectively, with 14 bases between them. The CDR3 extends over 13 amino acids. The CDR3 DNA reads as TGCGCCAGCAGCCAAGACGGGAGAAGTGGCTACACCTTC. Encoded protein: CASSQDGRSGYTF.

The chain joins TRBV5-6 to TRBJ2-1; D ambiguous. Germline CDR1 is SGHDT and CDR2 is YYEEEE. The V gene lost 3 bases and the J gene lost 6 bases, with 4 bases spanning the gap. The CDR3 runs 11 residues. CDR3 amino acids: CASSWANEQFF. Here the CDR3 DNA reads TGTGCCAGCAGCTGGGCCAATGAGCAGTTCTTC.

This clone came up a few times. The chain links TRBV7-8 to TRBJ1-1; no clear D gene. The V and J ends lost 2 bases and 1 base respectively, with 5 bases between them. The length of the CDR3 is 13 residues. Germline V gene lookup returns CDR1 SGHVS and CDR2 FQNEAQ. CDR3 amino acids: CASSLQQNTEAFF. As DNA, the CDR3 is TGTGCCAGCAGCTTACAACAGAACACTGAAGCTTTCTTT. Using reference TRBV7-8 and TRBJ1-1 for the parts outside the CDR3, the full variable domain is GAGVSQSPRYKVAKRGQDVALRCDPISGHVSLFWYQQALGQGPEFLTYFQNEAQLDKSGLPSDRFFAERPEGSVSTLKIQRTQQEDSAVYLCASSLQQNTEAFFGQGTRLTVV.

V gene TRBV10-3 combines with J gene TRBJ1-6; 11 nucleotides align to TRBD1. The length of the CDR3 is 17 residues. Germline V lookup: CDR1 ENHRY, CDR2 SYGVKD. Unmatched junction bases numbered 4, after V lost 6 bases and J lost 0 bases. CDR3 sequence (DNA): TGTGCCATCAGCCCCGGGACAGGGGGCTCCTATAATTCACCCCTCCACTTT. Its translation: CAISPGTGGSYNSPLHF.

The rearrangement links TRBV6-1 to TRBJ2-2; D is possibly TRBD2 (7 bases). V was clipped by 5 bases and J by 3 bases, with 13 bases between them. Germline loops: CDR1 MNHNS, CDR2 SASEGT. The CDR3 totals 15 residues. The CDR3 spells CASSSGGDYTGELFF. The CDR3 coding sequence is TGTGCCAGCAGTTCGGGGGGCGACTACACCGGGGAGCTGTTTTTT.

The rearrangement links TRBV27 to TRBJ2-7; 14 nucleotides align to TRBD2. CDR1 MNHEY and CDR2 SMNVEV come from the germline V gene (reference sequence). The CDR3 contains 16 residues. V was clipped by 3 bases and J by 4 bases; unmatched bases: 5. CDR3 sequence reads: CASSLGLAGVPYEQYF. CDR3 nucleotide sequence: TGTGCCAGCAGTTTGGGACTAGCGGGAGTTCCGTACGAGCAGTACTTC.

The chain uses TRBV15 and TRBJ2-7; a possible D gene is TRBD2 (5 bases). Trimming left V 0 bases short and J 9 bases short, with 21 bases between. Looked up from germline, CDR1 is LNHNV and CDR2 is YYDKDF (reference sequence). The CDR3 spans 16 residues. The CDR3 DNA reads TGTGCCACCAGCAGAGATAATGCAGCACGGGGTCTTCGGCAGTACTTC. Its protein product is CATSRDNAARGLRQYF.

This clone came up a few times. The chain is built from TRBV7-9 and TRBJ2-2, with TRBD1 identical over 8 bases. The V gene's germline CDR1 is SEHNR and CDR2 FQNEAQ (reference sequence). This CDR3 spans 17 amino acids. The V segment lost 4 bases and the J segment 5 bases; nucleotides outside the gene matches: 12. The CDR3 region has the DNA TGTGCCAGCAGCTCCCCTTCTAAGCAGGGGGCGACCGGGGAGCTGTTTTTT. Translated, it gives CASSSPSKQGATGELFF. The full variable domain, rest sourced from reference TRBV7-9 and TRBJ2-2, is DTGVSQNPRHKITKRGQNVTFRCDPISEHNRLYWYRQTLGQGPEFLTYFQNEAQLEKSRLLSDRFSAERPKGSFSTLEIQRTEQGDSAMYLCASSSPSKQGATGELFFGEGSRLTVL.

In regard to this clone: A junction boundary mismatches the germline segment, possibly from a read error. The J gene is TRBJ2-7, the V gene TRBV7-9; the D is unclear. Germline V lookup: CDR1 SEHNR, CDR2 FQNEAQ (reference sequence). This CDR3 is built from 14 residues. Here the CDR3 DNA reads TGTTCCAGCAGCTTACGAGGTCGTCCCCCCGAGCAGTACTTC. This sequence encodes CSSSLRGRPPEQYF.

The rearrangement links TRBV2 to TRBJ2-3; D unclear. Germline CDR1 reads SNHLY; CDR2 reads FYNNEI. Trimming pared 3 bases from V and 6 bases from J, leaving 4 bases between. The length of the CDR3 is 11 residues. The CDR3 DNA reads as TGTGCCAGCAGTGACGCGGATACGCAGTATTTT. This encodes CASSDADTQYF.

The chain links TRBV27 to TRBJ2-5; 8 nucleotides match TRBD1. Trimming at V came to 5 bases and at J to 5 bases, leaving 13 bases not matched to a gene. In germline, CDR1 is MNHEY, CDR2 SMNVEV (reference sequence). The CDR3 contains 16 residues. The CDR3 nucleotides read TGTGCCAGCAGTGACTCCCAGGGGGCTTCTCCCGAGACCCAGTACTTC. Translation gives CASSDSQGASPETQYF.

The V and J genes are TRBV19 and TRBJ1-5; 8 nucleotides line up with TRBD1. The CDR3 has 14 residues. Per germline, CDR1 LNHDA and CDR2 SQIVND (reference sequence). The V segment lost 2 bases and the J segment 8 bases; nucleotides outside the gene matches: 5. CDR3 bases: TGTGCCAGTAGTATACAGGGGGCTACGGAGCCCCAGCATTTT. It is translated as CASSIQGATEPQHF.